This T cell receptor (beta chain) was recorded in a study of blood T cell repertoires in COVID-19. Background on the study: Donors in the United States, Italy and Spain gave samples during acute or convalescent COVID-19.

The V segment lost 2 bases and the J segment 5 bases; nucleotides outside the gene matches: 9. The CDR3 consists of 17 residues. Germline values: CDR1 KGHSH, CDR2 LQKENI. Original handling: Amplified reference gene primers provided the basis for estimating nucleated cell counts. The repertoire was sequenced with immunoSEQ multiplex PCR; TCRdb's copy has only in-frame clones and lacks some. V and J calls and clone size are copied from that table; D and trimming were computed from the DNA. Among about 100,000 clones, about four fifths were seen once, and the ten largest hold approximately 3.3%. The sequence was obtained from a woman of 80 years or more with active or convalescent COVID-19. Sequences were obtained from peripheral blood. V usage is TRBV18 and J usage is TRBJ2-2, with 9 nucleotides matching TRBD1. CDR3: CASSPSTGGLWTGELFF. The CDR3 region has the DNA TGTGCCAGCTCACCATCTACAGGGGGCCTTTGGACCGGGGAGCTGTTTTTT.